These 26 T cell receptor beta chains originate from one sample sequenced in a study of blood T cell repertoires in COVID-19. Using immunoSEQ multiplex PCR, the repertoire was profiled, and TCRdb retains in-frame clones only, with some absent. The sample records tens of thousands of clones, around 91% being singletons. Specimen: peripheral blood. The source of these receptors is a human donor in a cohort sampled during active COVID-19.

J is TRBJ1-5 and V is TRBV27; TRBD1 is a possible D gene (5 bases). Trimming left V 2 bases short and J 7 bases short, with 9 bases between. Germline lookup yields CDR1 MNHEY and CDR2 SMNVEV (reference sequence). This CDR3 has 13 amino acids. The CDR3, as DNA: TGTGCCAGCAGTTTACAGGGTATCCAGCCCCAGCATTTT. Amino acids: CASSLQGIQPQHF.

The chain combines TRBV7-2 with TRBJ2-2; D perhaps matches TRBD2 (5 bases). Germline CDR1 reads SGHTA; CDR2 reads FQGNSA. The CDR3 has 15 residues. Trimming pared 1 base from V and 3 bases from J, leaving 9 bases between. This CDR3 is CASSLGASHTGELFF. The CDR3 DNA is TGTGCCAGCAGCTTAGGGGCTAGCCACACCGGGGAGCTGTTTTTT.

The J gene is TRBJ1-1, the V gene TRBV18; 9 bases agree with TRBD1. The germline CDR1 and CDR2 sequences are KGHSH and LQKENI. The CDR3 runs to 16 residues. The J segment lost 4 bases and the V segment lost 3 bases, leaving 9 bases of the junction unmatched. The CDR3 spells CASSPMEPTGGTEAFF. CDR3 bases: TGTGCCAGCTCACCTATGGAGCCGACAGGGGGCACTGAAGCTTTCTTT.

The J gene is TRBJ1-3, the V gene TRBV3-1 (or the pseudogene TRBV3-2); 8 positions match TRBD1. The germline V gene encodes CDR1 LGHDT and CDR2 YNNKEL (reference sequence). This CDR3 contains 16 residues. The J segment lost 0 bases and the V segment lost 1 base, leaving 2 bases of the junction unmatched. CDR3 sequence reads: CASSQGTGGSGNTIYF. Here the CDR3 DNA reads TGTGCCAGCAGCCAAGGTACAGGGGGCTCTGGAAACACCATATATTTT.

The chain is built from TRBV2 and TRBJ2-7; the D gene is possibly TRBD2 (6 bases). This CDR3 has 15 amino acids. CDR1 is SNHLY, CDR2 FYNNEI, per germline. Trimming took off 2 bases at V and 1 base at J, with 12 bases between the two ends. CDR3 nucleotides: TGTGCCAGCAGTGAATGGGCGGGGACTTCCTACGAGCAGTACTTC. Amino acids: CASSEWAGTSYEQYF.

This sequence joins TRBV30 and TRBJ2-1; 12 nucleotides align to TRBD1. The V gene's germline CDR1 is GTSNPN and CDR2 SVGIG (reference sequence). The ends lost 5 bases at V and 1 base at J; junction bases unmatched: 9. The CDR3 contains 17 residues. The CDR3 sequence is CAWWGQGASNSYNEQFF. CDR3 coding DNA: TGTGCCTGGTGGGGACAGGGGGCTTCCAATTCCTACAATGAGCAGTTCTTC.

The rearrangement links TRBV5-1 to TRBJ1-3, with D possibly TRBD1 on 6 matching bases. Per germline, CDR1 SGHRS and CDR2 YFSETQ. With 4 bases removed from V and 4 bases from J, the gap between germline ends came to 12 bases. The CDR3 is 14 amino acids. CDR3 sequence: CASSNRQAGNTIYF. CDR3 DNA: TGCGCCAGCAGCAATAGACAGGCCGGAAACACCATATATTTT.

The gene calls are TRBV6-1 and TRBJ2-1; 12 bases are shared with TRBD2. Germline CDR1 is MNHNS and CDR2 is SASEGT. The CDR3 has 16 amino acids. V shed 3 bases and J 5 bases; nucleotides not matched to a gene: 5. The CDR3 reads CASSDPLAGGHNEQFF. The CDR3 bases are TGTGCCAGCAGTGACCCACTAGCGGGGGGCCACAATGAGCAGTTCTTC.

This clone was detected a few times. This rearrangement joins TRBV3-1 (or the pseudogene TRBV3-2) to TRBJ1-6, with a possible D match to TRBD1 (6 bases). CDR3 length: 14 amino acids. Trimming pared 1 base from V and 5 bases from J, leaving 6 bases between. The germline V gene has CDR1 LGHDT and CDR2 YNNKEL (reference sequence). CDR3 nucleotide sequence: TGTGCCAGCAGCCAAGGACAGGATAATTCACCCCTCCACTTT. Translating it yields CASSQGQDNSPLHF.

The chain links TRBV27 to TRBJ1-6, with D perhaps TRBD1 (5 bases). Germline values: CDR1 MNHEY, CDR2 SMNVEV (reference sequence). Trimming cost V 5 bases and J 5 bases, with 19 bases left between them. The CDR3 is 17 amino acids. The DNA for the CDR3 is TGTGCCAGCAGTCCCCCCCTCTGGAGGGGAAATAATTCACCCCTCCACTTT. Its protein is CASSPPLWRGNNSPLHF.

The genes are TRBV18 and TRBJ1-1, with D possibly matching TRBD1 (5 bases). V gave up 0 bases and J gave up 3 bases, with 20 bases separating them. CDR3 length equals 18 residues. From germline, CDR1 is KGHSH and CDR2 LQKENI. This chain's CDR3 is CASSPPSGGGKIYTEAFF. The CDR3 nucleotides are TGTGCCAGCTCACCACCTTCTGGGGGAGGGAAGATATACACTGAAGCTTTCTTT.

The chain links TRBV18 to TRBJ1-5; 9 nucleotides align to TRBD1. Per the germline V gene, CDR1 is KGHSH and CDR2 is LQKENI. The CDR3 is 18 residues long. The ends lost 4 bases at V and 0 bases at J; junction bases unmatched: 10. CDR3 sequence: CASSQEQGAGGSNQPQHF. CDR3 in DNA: TGTGCCAGCTCACAGGAACAGGGGGCAGGAGGTAGCAATCAGCCCCAGCATTTT.

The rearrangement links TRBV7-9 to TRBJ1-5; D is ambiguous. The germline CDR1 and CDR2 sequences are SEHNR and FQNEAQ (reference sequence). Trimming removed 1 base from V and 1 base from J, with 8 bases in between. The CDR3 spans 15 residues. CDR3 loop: CASSLEYGSNQPQHF. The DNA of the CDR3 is TGTGCCAGCAGCTTAGAATACGGGAGCAATCAGCCCCAGCATTTT.

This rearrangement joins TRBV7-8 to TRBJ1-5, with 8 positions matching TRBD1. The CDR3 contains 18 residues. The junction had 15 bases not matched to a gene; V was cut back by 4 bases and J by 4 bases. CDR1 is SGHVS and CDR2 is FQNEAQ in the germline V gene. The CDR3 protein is CASSSEITGGVQNQPQHF. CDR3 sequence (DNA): TGTGCCAGCAGCTCCGAGATAACAGGGGGGGTTCAGAATCAGCCCCAGCATTTT.

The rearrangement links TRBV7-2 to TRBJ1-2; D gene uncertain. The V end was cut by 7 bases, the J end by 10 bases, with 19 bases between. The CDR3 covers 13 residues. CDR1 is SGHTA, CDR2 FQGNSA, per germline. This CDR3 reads CASTSAPRWYYTF. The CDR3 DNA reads TGTGCCAGCACCTCAGCGCCGAGGTGGTACTACACCTTC.

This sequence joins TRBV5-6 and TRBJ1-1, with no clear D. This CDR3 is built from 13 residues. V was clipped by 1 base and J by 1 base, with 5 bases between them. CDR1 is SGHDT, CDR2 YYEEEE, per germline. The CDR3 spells CASSLIQNTEAFF. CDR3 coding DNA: TGTGCCAGCAGCTTGATACAGAACACTGAAGCTTTCTTT.

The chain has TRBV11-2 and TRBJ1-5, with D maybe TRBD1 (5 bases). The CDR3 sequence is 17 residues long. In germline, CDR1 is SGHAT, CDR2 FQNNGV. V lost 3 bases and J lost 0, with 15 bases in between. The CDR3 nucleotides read TGTGCCAGCAGCTTGTCCGACAGAGTATATAGCAATCAGCCCCAGCATTTT. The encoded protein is CASSLSDRVYSNQPQHF.

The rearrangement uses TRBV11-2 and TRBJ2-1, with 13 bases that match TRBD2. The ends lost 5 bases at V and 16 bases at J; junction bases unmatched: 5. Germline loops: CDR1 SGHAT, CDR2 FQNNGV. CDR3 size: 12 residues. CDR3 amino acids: CASSLRTSGGFF. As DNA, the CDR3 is TGTGCCAGCAGCCTAAGGACTAGCGGGGGTTTCTTC.

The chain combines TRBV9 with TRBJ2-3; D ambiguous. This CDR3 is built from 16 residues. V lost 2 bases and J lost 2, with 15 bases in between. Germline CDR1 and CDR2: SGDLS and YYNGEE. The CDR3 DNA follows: TGTGCCAGCAGCGTCGCAGCGAGGCAGCCCACAGATACGCAGTATTTT. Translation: CASSVAARQPTDTQYF.

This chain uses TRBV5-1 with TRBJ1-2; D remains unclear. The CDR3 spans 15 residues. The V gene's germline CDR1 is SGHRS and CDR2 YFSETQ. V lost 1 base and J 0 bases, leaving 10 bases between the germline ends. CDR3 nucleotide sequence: TGCGCCAGCAGCTTGTCGCACAGTTCTAACTATGGCTACACCTTC. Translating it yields CASSLSHSSNYGYTF. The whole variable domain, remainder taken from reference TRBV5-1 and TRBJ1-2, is KAGVTQTPRYLIKTRGQQVTLSCSPISGHRSVSWYQQTPGQGLQFLFEYFSETQRNKGNFPGRFSGRQFSNSRSEMNVSTLELGDSALYLCASSLSHSSNYGYTFGSGTRLTVV.

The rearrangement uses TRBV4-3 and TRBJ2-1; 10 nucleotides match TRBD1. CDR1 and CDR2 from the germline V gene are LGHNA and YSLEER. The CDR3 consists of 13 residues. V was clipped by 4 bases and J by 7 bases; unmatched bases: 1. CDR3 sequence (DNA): TGCGCCAGCAGCCTGGACAGGGGGAATGAGCAGTTCTTC. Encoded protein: CASSLDRGNEQFF.

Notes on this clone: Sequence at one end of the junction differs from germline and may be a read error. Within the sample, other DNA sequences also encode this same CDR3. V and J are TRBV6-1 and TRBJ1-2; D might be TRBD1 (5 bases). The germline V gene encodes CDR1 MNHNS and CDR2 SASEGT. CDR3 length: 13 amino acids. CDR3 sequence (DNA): TGTGCCAGCAGTGAAGACAGGATCGCTGGCTACACTTTC. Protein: CASSEDRIAGYTF.

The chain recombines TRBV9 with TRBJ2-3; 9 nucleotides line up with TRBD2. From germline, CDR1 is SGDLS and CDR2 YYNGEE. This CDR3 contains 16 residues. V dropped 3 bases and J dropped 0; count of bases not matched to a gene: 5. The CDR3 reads CASSDPSGASTDTQYF. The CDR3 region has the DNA TGTGCCAGCAGCGATCCTAGCGGGGCGAGCACAGATACGCAGTATTTT.

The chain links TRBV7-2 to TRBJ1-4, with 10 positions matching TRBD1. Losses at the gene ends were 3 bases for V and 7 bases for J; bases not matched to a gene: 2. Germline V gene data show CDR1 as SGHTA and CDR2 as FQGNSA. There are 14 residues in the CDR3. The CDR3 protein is CASSFRDRGEKLFF. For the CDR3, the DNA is TGTGCCAGCAGCTTTCGGGACAGGGGTGAAAAACTGTTTTTT.

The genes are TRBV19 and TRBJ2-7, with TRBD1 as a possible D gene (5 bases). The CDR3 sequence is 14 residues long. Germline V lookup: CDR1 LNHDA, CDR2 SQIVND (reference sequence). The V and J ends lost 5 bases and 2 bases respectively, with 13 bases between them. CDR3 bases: TGTGCCAGTAGTGCAGACAGCCCTACCTACGAGCAGTACTTC. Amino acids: CASSADSPTYEQYF.

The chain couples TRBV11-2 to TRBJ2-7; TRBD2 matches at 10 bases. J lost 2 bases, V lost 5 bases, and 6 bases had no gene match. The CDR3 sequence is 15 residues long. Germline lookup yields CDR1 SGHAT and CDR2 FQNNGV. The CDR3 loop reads CASSQLSGGAYEQYF. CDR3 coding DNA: TGTGCCAGCAGCCAGTTAAGCGGGGGGGCCTACGAGCAGTACTTC.